This T cell receptor (beta chain) was captured by sequencing in a study of T cell changes during pregnancy in multiple sclerosis. The germline V and J ends were trimmed by 1 base and 2 bases, with 8 bases remaining between them. The germline gives CDR1 SGHNT, CDR2 YYREEE (reference sequence). The CDR3 contains 14 residues. Assay: immunoSEQ multiplex PCR; the TCRdb copy retains only in-frame clones and omits some. The sample lists about 57,000 clones, less than 95% occurring once. This material consisted of peripheral blood, taken after pregnancy. The sequence came from a female donor in good health, enrolled as a control in a pregnancy study. The chain links TRBV5-4 to TRBJ2-3; the D is unclear. Written as DNA, the CDR3 is TGTGCCAGCAGCTTGCTTTCTACCACAGATACGCAGTATTTT. Amino acid sequence: CASSLLSTTDTQYF. The entire variable domain, with the rest obtained from reference TRBV5-4 and TRBJ2-3, is as follows: ETGVTQSPTHLIKTRGQQVTLRCSSQSGHNTVSWYQQALGQGPQFIFQYYREEENGRGNFPPRFSGLQFPNYSSELNVNALELDDSALYLCASSLLSTTDTQYFGPGTRLTVL.